The sequence of this T cell receptor (beta chain) was determined in a study of PD-L1 blockade in urothelial cancer. This clone was counted a single time. Specified time point: pretreatment peripheral blood. Per patient, between 1 and 8 samples were collected at pretreatment and on-treatment time points. Sequenced by immunoSEQ multiplex PCR; TCRdb stores in-frame clones only, minus some. The sample has roughly 51,000 clones; 60% to 85% are singletons. The CDR3 loop spans 15 amino acids. CDR1 and CDR2 from the germline V gene are MNHNY and SVGAGI (reference sequence). Trimming removed 5 bases at V and 4 bases at J, with 15 bases between.

The sample was PBMCs, taken around atezolizumab (anti-PD-L1) treatment. The sequence came from an older man with urothelial cancer. The chain combines TRBV6-6 with TRBJ1-5; perhaps TRBD1 as D (6 bases). Written as DNA, the CDR3 is TGTGCCAGCAGTCCAGGGGCCACGGGTAATCAGCCCCAGCATTTT. Translation: CASSPGATGNQPQHF.